Following are 30 T cell receptor beta chains from one sample sequenced in a study of response to subunit inactivated influenza vaccine. TCRdb itself ran the RT-PCR reads through MiXCR, one entry per CDR3 protein. The table shows approximately 680,000 distinct CDR3 sequences, with 15% to 18% occurring only once. This specimen consisted of PBMCs from blood, obtained approximately 13 days after vaccination. Receptors were obtained from a middle-aged man who received an inactivated influenza vaccine.

This clonotype was picked up a small number of times. The chain uses TRBV12-3 or TRBV12-4 and TRBJ2-7; 8 bases match TRBD2. The CDR3 length is 20 residues. Trimming at V came to 6 bases and at J to 2 bases, leaving 24 bases not matched to a gene. The CDR3 loop is CASRWAGSLGIAGSPYEQYF. CDR3 DNA: TGTGCCAGCAGGTGGGCTGGGTCCTTGGGGATAGCGGGGAGTCCCTACGAGCAGTACTTC.

The sample holds many counts of this clonotype. The genes are TRBV6-1 and TRBJ1-2; D gene uncertain. Germline V gene data show CDR1 as MNHNS and CDR2 as SASEGT. This CDR3 has 14 amino acids. Deletions cut 4 bases from V and 0 bases from J, with 9 bases between. The CDR3 loop reads CASSGTPANYGYTF. The CDR3 bases are TGTGCCAGCAGTGGGACCCCTGCTAACTATGGCTACACCTTC.

This clonotype was seen a few times. The rearrangement joins TRBV7-2 to TRBJ2-1; D not certain. Between the trimmed V and J ends, which lost 2 bases and 6 bases, there was a span of 8 bases. The CDR3 covers 13 residues. Germline loops: CDR1 SGHTA, CDR2 FQGNSA. DNA for the CDR3: TGTGCCAGCAGCTTAAAACAGTTCAATGAGCAGTTCTTC. This encodes CASSLKQFNEQFF.

This clonotype was recorded a few times. J is TRBJ1-6 and V is TRBV3-1, with D unresolved. Germline V gene lookup returns CDR1 LGHDT and CDR2 YNNKEL (reference sequence). This CDR3 contains 14 residues. V was trimmed by 0 bases and J by 7 bases, leaving 7 bases between them. The CDR3 DNA is TGTGCCAGCAGCCAAGACAGCAAAAATTCACCCCTCCACTTT. Protein: CASSQDSKNSPLHF.

The chain employs TRBV7-2 and TRBJ1-3, with 7 bases fitting TRBD1. This CDR3 is 15 amino acids long. The V segment lost 1 base and the J segment 3 bases; nucleotides outside the gene matches: 3. The V gene's germline CDR1 is SGHTA and CDR2 FQGNSA. CDR3 in amino acids: CASSLVRTGGNTIYF. CDR3 nucleotides: TGTGCCAGCAGCTTAGTAAGGACAGGTGGAAACACCATATATTTT. Based on the CDR3 plus reference TRBV7-2 and TRBJ1-3, the full variable domain is GAGVSQSPSNKVTEKGKDVELRCDPISGHTALYWYRQSLGQGLEFLIYFQGNSAPDKSGLPSDRFSAERTGGSVSTLTIQRTQQEDSAVYLCASSLVRTGGNTIYFGEGSWLTVV.

This clonotype has a handful of counts. The rearrangement links TRBV7-9 to TRBJ2-3; maybe TRBD2 (6 bases). V lost 5 bases and J lost 4, with 16 bases in between. Germline V CDR1 and CDR2: SEHNR, FQNEAQ (reference sequence). The CDR3 contains 15 residues. The CDR3: CASSPTRGMADTQYF. The DNA for the CDR3 is TGTGCCAGCAGCCCGACTAGGGGAATGGCAGATACGCAGTATTTT.

This clonotype was found a few times. The chain has TRBV5-1 and TRBJ2-2; D possibly corresponds to TRBD2 (6 bases). Per germline, CDR1 SGHRS and CDR2 YFSETQ. The CDR3 has 16 residues. V dropped 0 bases and J dropped 5 bases, with 14 bases sitting between them. The CDR3 nucleotides read TGCGCCAGCAGCTTGGCGGGGCCTAGCGCAACCGGGGAGCTGTTTTTT. It codes for CASSLAGPSATGELFF.

The rearrangement joins TRBV29-1 to TRBJ2-5; 8 bases match TRBD1. The germline CDR1 and CDR2 sequences are SQVTM and ANQGSEA. Trimming took 4 bases from V and 5 from J; bases not matched to a gene: 3. The CDR3 loop spans 12 amino acids. This chain's CDR3 is CSVGRGLETQYF. The CDR3 nucleotides read TGCAGCGTTGGCAGGGGGCTGGAGACCCAGTACTTC.

This chain uses TRBV13 with TRBJ2-3; D unresolved. This CDR3 is 15 amino acids long. Trimming took 1 base from V and 1 from J, leaving 9 bases between them. Germline V gene sequence: CDR1 PRHDT, CDR2 FYEKMQ (reference sequence). The CDR3 region is CASSLVRRGTDTQYF. CDR3 in DNA: TGTGCCAGCAGCTTAGTAAGAAGGGGCACAGATACGCAGTATTTT. Full variable domain (rest looked up from reference TRBV13 and TRBJ2-3): AAGVIQSPRHLIKEKRETATLKCYPIPRHDTVYWYQQGPGQDPQFLISFYEKMQSDKGSIPDRFSAQQFSDYHSELNMSSLELGDSALYFCASSLVRRGTDTQYFGPGTRLTVL.

The CDR3 here is CASSFPPSTGRETQYF. In DNA, the CDR3 is TGTGCCAGCAGCTTCCCCCCATCTACGGGAAGAGAGACCCAGTACTTC. The V and J genes are TRBV7-2 and TRBJ2-5, with D perhaps TRBD2 (5 bases). Trimming took off 3 bases at V and 4 bases at J, with 18 bases between the two ends. The CDR3 is made up of 16 amino acids. Germline V CDR1 and CDR2: SGHTA, FQGNSA. Looking up the rest from reference TRBV7-2 and TRBJ2-5 gives the full variable domain: GAGVSQSPSNKVTEKGKDVELRCDPISGHTALYWYRQSLGQGLEFLIYFQGNSAPDKSGLPSDRFSAERTGGSVSTLTIQRTQQEDSAVYLCASSFPPSTGRETQYFGPGTRLLVL.

The rearrangement joins TRBV4-2 to TRBJ2-1; a weak D match, TRBD1 (5 bases). Trimming removed 0 bases at V and 8 bases at J, with 17 bases between. Germline V gene lookup returns CDR1 LGHNA and CDR2 YNFKEQ. This CDR3 region has 16 residues. As DNA, the CDR3 is TGTGCCAGCAGCCAAGATCTATTGGGGTTCAGGGATGAGCAGTTCTTC. Translation: CASSQDLLGFRDEQFF.

CDR3 sequence (DNA): TGTGCCAGCCACTCCAAAGATACGCAGTATTTT. This translates into CASHSKDTQYF. This chain uses TRBV25-1 with TRBJ2-3; no clear D gene. V lost 8 bases and J lost 5, with 8 bases in between. The CDR3 contains 11 residues. CDR1 is MGHDK and CDR2 is SYGVNS in the germline V gene.

This clonotype has a handful of counts. V and J are TRBV5-6 and TRBJ2-4; D is perhaps TRBD2 (6 bases). Trimming left V 6 bases short and J 6 bases short, with 10 bases between. This CDR3 has 12 residues. Per the germline V gene, CDR1 is SGHDT and CDR2 is YYEEEE. CDR3 in DNA: TGTGCCAGCAACGTCGGGGGAAACATTCAGTACTTC. Amino acid sequence: CASNVGGNIQYF.

This clonotype was seen more than once but under ten times. This chain connects TRBV3-1 to TRBJ1-1; no clear D. Per the germline V gene, CDR1 is LGHDT and CDR2 is YNNKEL (reference sequence). Trimming pared 4 bases from V and 4 bases from J, leaving 10 bases between. The CDR3 has 13 residues. The chain's CDR3 is CASSLTDSTEAFF. CDR3 DNA: TGTGCCAGCAGCCTCACAGATAGCACTGAAGCTTTCTTT.

This clonotype was found a few times. The chain uses TRBV7-8 and TRBJ2-2, with D hard to call. The V gene's germline CDR1 is SGHVS and CDR2 FQNEAQ. The CDR3 loop spans 17 amino acids. V was clipped by 2 bases and J by 0 bases, with 13 bases between them. Here the CDR3 DNA reads TGTGCCAGCAGCTTATATAGGCCGGCGTCGAACACCGGGGAGCTGTTTTTT. This gives the protein CASSLYRPASNTGELFF.

This clonotype was seen many times. V is TRBV10-3 and J is TRBJ2-7; D is perhaps TRBD1 (6 bases). CDR1 and CDR2 from the germline V gene are ENHRY and SYGVKD. V lost 2 bases and J lost 2, with 19 bases in between. This CDR3 is built from 17 residues. The CDR3 sequence is CAISEPPGTRNTYEQYF. The CDR3 DNA is TGTGCCATCAGTGAGCCGCCCGGGACACGGAATACCTACGAGCAGTACTTC.

This clonotype was counted ten times or more. V gene TRBV15 combines with J gene TRBJ2-5, with 9 bases matching TRBD2. This CDR3 has 14 residues. The germline V gene has CDR1 LNHNV and CDR2 YYDKDF (reference sequence). V dropped 6 bases and J dropped 4; count of bases not matched to a gene: 6. In DNA, the CDR3 is TGTGCCACCAGTGGGCGGGGGGGAGGAGAGACCCAGTACTTC. Translating it yields CATSGRGGGETQYF.

The chain joins TRBV7-2 to TRBJ1-2; 7 bases match TRBD1. In germline, CDR1 is SGHTA, CDR2 FQGNSA. V gave up 7 bases and J gave up 7 bases; unmatched junction bases: 12. This CDR3 is 14 amino acids long. CDR3 residues: CASMPTGAGLGYTF. The CDR3 DNA is TGTGCCAGCATGCCAACAGGGGCCGGCCTTGGCTACACCTTC. Drawing the rest from reference TRBV7-2 and TRBJ1-2, the complete variable domain is GAGVSQSPSNKVTEKGKDVELRCDPISGHTALYWYRQSLGQGLEFLIYFQGNSAPDKSGLPSDRFSAERTGGSVSTLTIQRTQQEDSAVYLCASMPTGAGLGYTFGSGTRLTVV.

The chain is built from TRBV6-4 and TRBJ2-1; D unresolved. Trimming removed 3 bases from V and 5 bases from J, with 8 bases in between. Germline V gene sequence: CDR1 MRHNA, CDR2 SNTAGT. This CDR3 is built from 13 residues. The CDR3 is CASSDWANNEQFF. For the CDR3, the DNA is TGTGCCAGCAGTGATTGGGCGAACAATGAGCAGTTCTTC.

This clonotype was counted many times. The V and J genes are TRBV4-1 and TRBJ2-2; the D call may be TRBD1 or TRBD2 (5 bases each). The CDR3 extends over 15 amino acids. CDR1 and CDR2 (germline): MGHRA, YSYEKL. The V end lost 0 bases, the J end lost 3 bases, and 8 bases lay between the germline ends. CDR3 loop: CASSQDGAYTGELFF. The CDR3 nucleotides are TGCGCCAGCAGCCAAGACGGGGCGTACACCGGGGAGCTGTTTTTT.

This clonotype was recorded at least ten times. J is TRBJ2-7 and V is TRBV6-2 or TRBV6-3; D uncertain. Looked up from germline, CDR1 is MNHEY and CDR2 is SVGEGT. With 6 bases removed from V and 6 bases from J, the gap between germline ends came to 12 bases. The CDR3 sequence is 12 residues long. In nucleotides, the CDR3 is TGTGCCAGCAGCCCAACCTCTATCGAGCAGTACTTC. This gives the protein CASSPTSIEQYF.

The chain recombines TRBV6-5 with TRBJ1-1; the D is unclear. Germline lookup yields CDR1 MNHEY and CDR2 SVGAGI. V lost 2 bases and J 5 bases, leaving 12 bases between the germline ends. This CDR3 has 14 amino acids. The CDR3 here is CASSYTDPRTEAFF. CDR3 nucleotides: TGTGCCAGCAGTTACACCGACCCGAGGACTGAAGCTTTCTTT.

This clonotype has a count of ten or more. The gene calls are TRBV7-9 and TRBJ2-3; D perhaps matches TRBD1 (6 bases). Germline V CDR1 and CDR2: SEHNR, FQNEAQ (reference sequence). Trimming shortened V by 5 bases and J by 4 bases, and 19 bases separated the two germline ends. The CDR3 runs to 16 residues. The CDR3 sequence is CASSPFLGADADTQYF. The CDR3 DNA sequence: TGTGCCAGCAGCCCCTTTTTGGGGGCCGACGCAGATACGCAGTATTTT. The variable domain in full, with the rest retrieved from reference TRBV7-9 and TRBJ2-3, is DTGVSQNPRHKITKRGQNVTFRCDPISEHNRLYWYRQTLGQGPEFLTYFQNEAQLEKSRLLSDRFSAERPKGSFSTLEIQRTEQGDSAMYLCASSPFLGADADTQYFGPGTRLTVL.

This clonotype has more than one count but fewer than ten. The V gene is TRBV5-8, the J gene TRBJ2-5; 11 positions match TRBD1. V dropped 1 base and J dropped 2; count of bases not matched to a gene: 4. This CDR3 contains 16 residues. Looked up from germline, CDR1 is SGHTS and CDR2 is YDEGEE. CDR3 residues: CASSLPGTGGQETQYF. CDR3 nucleotides: TGTGCCAGCAGCTTGCCGGGGACAGGGGGACAAGAGACCCAGTACTTC. The whole variable domain, filled in from reference TRBV5-8 and TRBJ2-5, reads EAGVTQSPTHLIKTRGQQATLRCSPISGHTSVYWYQQALGLGLQFLLWYDEGEERNRGNFPPRFSGRQFPNYSSELNVNALELEDSALYLCASSLPGTGGQETQYFGPGTRLLVL.

This clonotype was found a few times. V gene TRBV4-3 combines with J gene TRBJ2-5; D uncertain. CDR1 is LGHNA and CDR2 is YSLEER in the germline V gene. This CDR3 is 15 amino acids long. The V and J ends lost 0 bases and 5 bases respectively, with 13 bases between them. The DNA for the CDR3 is TGCGCCAGCAGCCAAGATCCGGATTCGGAGGAGACCCAGTACTTC. Protein: CASSQDPDSEETQYF.

In this sample, this clonotype turned up many times. This rearrangement joins TRBV20-1 to TRBJ1-2, with no clear D. Germline V lookup: CDR1 DFQATT, CDR2 SNEGSKA (reference sequence). The CDR3 is 15 residues long. The ends were cut back, 1 base at V and 4 bases at J, with 16 bases in the middle. The CDR3 DNA reads as TGCAGTGCTAGAGGAGGCATCCGATTATCCTATGGCTACACCTTC. The encoded protein is CSARGGIRLSYGYTF.

The rearrangement links TRBV20-1 to TRBJ1-3, with D uncertain. The ends were cut back, 6 bases at V and 2 bases at J, with 11 bases in the middle. In germline, CDR1 is DFQATT, CDR2 SNEGSKA (reference sequence). The CDR3 contains 13 residues. CDR3: CSAIQPPGNTIYF. The CDR3 DNA reads TGCAGTGCCATACAGCCTCCTGGAAACACCATATATTTT.

This chain links TRBV5-1 with TRBJ2-1; 8 bases map to TRBD1. The CDR3 is made up of 15 amino acids. V lost 5 bases to trimming and J lost 6 bases; unmatched junction nucleotides: 10. The germline V gene has CDR1 SGHRS and CDR2 YFSETQ. The CDR3 DNA reads as TGCGCCAGCAGACCCGGACAGGGATGGTCCAATGAGCAGTTCTTC. It codes for CASRPGQGWSNEQFF.

This chain connects TRBV21-1 to TRBJ2-5; the D call in the table, TRBD1, was not verified against the DNA. TRBV21-1 has pseudogene status. There are 14 residues in the CDR3. This CDR3 is CASSIPGGRETQYF. CDR3 DNA sequence: TGTGCCAGCAGCATTCCGGGGGGGCGCGAGACCCAGTACTTC.

Only a few counts were recorded for this clonotype. The V gene is TRBV20-1, the J gene TRBJ2-2; weak D call: TRBD1 (6 bases). This CDR3 is built from 12 residues. Germline V CDR1 and CDR2: DFQATT, SNEGSKA (reference sequence). V was trimmed by 4 bases and J by 6 bases, leaving 9 bases between them. The CDR3 sequence: CSAKTGSGELFF. The CDR3 DNA is TGCAGTGCTAAAACAGGGTCCGGGGAGCTGTTTTTT.